This record covers a single T cell receptor beta chain. Its antigen is still unknown. The data are from a study of shared clonotypes between healthy human individuals. Broader study findings: The sole specimen, blood, was sampled, and tissue repertoires likely differ.

Researchers ran the assay at a deep level. TCRdb's table, derived via immunoSEQ multiplex PCR, lists solely in-frame clones and lacks some. The profile shows around 1.9 million clones, around 93% of them singletons. Naivety among CD8 cells was defined by CD45RO negativity and positive CCR7 selection, thereby excluding terminally differentiated effector memory CD45RA+ cells. The CDR3 covers 14 residues. Germline CDR1 ENHRY, CDR2 SYGVKD. Losses at the gene ends were 10 bases for V and 5 bases for J; bases not matched to a gene: 7. V gene TRBV10-3 combines with J gene TRBJ2-1, with 11 bases that match TRBD2. Sequencing input: naive CD8+ T cells from PBMCs. The TCR originated in a man younger than 35 in good health. Some clones in this sample may be carry-over from other donors' samples. CDR3: CATRPGLADNEQFF. CDR3 nucleotide sequence: TGTGCCACCCGACCGGGACTAGCGGACAATGAGCAGTTCTTC.